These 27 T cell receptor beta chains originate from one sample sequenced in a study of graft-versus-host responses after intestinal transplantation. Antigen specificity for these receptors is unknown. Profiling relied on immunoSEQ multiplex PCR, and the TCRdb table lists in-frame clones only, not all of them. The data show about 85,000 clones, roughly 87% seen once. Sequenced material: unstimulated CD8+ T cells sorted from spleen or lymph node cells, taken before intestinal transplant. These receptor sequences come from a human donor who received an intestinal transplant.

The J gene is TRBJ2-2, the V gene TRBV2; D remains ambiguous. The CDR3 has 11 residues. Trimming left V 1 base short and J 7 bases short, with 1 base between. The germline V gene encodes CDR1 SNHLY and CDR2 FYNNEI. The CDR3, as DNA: TGTGCCAGCAGTGAAGGCGGGGAGCTGTTTTTT. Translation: CASSEGGELFF.

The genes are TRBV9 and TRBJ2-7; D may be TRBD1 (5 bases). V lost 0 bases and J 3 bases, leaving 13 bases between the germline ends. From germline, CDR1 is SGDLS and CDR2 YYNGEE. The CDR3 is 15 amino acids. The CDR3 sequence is CASSVGQGSNYEQYF. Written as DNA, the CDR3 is TGTGCCAGCAGCGTAGGCCAGGGTTCCAACTACGAGCAGTACTTC.

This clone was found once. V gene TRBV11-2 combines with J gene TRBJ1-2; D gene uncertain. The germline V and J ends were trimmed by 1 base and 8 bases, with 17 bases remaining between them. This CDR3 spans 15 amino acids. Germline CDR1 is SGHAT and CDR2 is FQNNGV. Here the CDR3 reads CASSLGVAKVEGYTF. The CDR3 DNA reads TGTGCCAGCAGCTTAGGGGTGGCCAAGGTTGAGGGCTACACCTTC.

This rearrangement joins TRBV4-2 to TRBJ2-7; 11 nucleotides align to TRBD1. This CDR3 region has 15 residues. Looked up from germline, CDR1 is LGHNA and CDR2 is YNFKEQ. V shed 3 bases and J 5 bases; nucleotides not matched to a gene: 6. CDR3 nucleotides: TGTGCCAGCAGCCATCCGGACAGGGGGCAAGACGAGCAGTACTTC. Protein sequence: CASSHPDRGQDEQYF.

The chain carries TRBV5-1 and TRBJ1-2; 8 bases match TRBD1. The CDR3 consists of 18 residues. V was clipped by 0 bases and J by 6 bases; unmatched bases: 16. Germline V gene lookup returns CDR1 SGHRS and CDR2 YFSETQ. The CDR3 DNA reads TGCGCCAGCAGCTTGGTGACCGGGACAGGAACCCATCGGGATGGCTACACCTTC. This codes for CASSLVTGTGTHRDGYTF.

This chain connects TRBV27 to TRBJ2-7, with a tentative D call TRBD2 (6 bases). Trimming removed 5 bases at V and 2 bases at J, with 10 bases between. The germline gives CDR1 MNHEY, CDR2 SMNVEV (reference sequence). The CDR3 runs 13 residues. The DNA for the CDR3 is TGTGCCAGCAGTGGGGGGTCCCCCTACGAGCAGTACTTC. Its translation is CASSGGSPYEQYF.

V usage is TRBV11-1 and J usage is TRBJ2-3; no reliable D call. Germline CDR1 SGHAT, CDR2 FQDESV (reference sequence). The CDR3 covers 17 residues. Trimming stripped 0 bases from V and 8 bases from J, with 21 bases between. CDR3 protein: CASSLALTLSPLPTQYF. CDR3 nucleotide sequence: TGTGCCAGCAGCTTAGCGCTTACTCTGAGCCCACTCCCTACGCAGTATTTT.

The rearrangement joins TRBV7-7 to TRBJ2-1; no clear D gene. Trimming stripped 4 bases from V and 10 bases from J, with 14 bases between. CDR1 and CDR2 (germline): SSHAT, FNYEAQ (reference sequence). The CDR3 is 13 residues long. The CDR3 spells CASSSRTLDEQFF. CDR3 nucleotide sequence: TGTGCCAGCAGCTCCCGCACCCTGGACGAGCAGTTCTTC.

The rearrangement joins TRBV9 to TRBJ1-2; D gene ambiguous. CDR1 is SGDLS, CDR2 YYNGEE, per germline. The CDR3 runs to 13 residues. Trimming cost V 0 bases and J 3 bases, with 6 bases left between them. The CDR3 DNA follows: TGTGCCAGCAGCGTAGATGGGGACTATGGCTACACCTTC. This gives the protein CASSVDGDYGYTF.

In nucleotides, the CDR3 is TGTGCCACCACCGGGACTCCGGCCCCCAACTACGAGCAGTACTTC. Amino acids: CATTGTPAPNYEQYF. The gene calls are TRBV10-3 and TRBJ2-7; TRBD2 might be the D (6 bases). With 10 bases removed from V and 3 bases from J, the gap between germline ends came to 22 bases. Germline V gene lookup returns CDR1 ENHRY and CDR2 SYGVKD. CDR3 length: 15 amino acids.

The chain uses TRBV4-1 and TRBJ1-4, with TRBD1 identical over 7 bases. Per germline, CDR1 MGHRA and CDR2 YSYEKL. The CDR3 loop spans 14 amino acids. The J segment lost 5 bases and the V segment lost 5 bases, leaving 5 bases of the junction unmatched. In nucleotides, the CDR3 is TGCGCCAGCAGCGAGGACAGGTGGAATGAAAAACTGTTTTTT. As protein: CASSEDRWNEKLFF.

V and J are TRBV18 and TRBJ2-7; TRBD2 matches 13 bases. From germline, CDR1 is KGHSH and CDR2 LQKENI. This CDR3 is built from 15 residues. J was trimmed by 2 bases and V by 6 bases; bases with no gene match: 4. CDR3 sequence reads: CASSLTSGRAYEQYF. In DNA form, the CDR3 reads TGTGCCAGCTCCCTCACTAGCGGGAGGGCCTACGAGCAGTACTTC.

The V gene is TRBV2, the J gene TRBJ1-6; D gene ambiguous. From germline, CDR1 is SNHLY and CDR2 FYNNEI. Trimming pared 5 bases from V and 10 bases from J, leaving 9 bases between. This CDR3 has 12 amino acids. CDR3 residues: CASSNGESPLHF. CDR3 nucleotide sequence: TGTGCCAGCAGTAATGGGGAGTCACCCCTCCACTTT.

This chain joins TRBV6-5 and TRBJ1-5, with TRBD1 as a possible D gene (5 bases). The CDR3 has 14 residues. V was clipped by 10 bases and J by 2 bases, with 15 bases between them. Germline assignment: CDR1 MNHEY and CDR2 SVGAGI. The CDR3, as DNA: TGTGCCACCGTGAGGGGTGGGCGCAATCAGCCCCAGCATTTT. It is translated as CATVRGGRNQPQHF.

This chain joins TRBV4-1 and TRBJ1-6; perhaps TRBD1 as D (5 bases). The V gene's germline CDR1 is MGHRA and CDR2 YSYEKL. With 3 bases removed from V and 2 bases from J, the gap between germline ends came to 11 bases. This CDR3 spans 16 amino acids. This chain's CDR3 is CASSHGPGAYNSPLHF. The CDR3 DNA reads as TGCGCCAGCAGCCACGGACCGGGGGCCTATAATTCACCCCTCCACTTT.

DNA for the CDR3: TGTGCCAGCAGTTTATCCGATGGGGGCGGGGAGCTGTTTTTT. The encoded protein is CASSLSDGGGELFF. The chain joins TRBV27 to TRBJ2-2; D is perhaps TRBD1 or TRBD2 (5 bases each). Germline V CDR1 and CDR2: MNHEY, SMNVEV (reference sequence). This CDR3 has 14 amino acids. The germline V and J ends were trimmed by 0 bases and 7 bases, with 9 bases remaining between them.

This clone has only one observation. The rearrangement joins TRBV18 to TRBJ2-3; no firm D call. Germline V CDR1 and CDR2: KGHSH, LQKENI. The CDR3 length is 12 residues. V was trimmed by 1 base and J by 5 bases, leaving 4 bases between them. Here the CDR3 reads CASSPLLDTQYF. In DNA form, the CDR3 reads TGTGCCAGCTCACCACTCTTAGATACGCAGTATTTT.

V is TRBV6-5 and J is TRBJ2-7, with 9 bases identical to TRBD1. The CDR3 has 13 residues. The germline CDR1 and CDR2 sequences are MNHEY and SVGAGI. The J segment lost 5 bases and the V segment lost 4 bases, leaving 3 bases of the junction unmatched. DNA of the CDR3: TGTGCCAGCAGTTTGGGACAGGGAAACGAGCAGTACTTC. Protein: CASSLGQGNEQYF.

The CDR3 DNA sequence: TGTGCCAGCAGCGCATTCGACTACAGCTCCTACAATGAGCAGTTCTTC. Its protein product is CASSAFDYSSYNEQFF. This chain connects TRBV9 to TRBJ2-1; a weak D match, TRBD2 (5 bases). Trimming cost V 3 bases and J 0 bases, with 13 bases left between them. CDR1 and CDR2 from the germline V gene are SGDLS and YYNGEE. The CDR3 is 16 amino acids.

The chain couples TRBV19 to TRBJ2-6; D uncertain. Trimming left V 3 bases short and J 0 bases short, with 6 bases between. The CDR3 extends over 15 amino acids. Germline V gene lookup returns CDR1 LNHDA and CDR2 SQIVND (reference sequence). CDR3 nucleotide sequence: TGTGCCAGTAGTATCACTGACTCTGGGGCCAACGTCCTGACTTTC. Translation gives CASSITDSGANVLTF.

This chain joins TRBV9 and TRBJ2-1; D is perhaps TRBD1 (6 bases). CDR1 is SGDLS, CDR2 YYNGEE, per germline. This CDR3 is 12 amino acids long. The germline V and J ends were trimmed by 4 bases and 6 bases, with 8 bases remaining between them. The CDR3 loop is CASSPGVNEQFF. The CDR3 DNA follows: TGTGCCAGCAGCCCAGGGGTCAATGAGCAGTTCTTC.

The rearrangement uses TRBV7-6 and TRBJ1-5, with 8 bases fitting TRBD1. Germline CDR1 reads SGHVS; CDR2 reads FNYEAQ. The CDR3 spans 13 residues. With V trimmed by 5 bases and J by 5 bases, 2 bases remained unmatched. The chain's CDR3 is CASSPTGDQPQHF. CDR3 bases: TGTGCCAGCAGCCCGACAGGGGATCAGCCCCAGCATTTT.

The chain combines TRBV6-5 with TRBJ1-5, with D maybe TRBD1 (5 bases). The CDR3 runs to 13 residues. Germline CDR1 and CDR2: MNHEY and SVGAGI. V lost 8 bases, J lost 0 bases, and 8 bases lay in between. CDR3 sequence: CASGANSNQPQHF. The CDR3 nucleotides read TGTGCCAGCGGGGCTAATAGCAATCAGCCCCAGCATTTT.

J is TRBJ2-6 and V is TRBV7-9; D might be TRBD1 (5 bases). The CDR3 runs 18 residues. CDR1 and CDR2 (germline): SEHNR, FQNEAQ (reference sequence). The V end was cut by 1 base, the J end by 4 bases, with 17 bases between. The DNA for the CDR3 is TGTGCCAGCAGCTTAGAGGGCAGGGCCCCACCGGGGGCCAACGTCCTGACTTTC. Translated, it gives CASSLEGRAPPGANVLTF.

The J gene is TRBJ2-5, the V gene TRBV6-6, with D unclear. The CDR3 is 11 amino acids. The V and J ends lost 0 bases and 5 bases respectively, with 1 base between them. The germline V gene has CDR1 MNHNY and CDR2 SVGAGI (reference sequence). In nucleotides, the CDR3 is TGTGCCAGCAGTTACTCGGAGACCCAGTACTTC. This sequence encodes CASSYSETQYF.

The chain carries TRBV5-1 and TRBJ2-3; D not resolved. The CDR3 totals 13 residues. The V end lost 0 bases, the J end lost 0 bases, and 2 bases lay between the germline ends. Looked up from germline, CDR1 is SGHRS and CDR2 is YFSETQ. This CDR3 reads CASSLGSTDTQYF. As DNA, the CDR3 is TGCGCCAGCAGCTTGGGGAGCACAGATACGCAGTATTTT. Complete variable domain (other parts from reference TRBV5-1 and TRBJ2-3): KAGVTQTPRYLIKTRGQQVTLSCSPISGHRSVSWYQQTPGQGLQFLFEYFSETQRNKGNFPGRFSGRQFSNSRSEMNVSTLELGDSALYLCASSLGSTDTQYFGPGTRLTVL.

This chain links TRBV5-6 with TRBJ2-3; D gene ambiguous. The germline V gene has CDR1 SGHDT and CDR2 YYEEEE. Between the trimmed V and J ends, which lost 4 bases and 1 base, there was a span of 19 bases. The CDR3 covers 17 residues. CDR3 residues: CASSASLSWAGTDTQYF. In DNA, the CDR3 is TGTGCCAGCAGCGCATCCCTCAGCTGGGCGGGCACAGATACGCAGTATTTT.